The rows below give T cell receptor beta chains drawn from one sample of a study of relationships among human T cell subsets. Using its own MiXCR run on the multiplex PCR reads, TCRdb lists one record per CDR3 protein. The repertoire consists of thousands of distinct CDR3 sequences, with roughly 55% occurring once and the leading ten covering roughly 5.6%. The sample taken for sequencing was memory T cells sorted from blood. The receptor set was obtained from a man between 35 and 55 years old in good health. Both conserved end residues are part of each CDR3. Each record gives: V gene, clone size, J gene, D gene, CDR3 DNA, CDR3 protein. A D gene is named only where the DNA matches it firmly. Some rows have no size entry. The others give once, few or many, or a class for an expanded clone.

V gene: TRBV7-3
clone size: few
J gene: TRBJ2-1
D gene: TRBD1
CDR3 DNA: TGTGCCAGCAGCCCGAGGACAGGGGCCGATGAGCAGTTCTTC
CDR3 protein: CASSPRTGADEQFF

V gene: TRBV11-2
clone size: few
J gene: TRBJ2-3
D gene: TRBD2
CDR3 DNA: TGTGCCAGCAGCTTAGATCGATGGGATTCGCGGGAGGACCGGGGAGATACGCAGTATTTT
CDR3 protein: CASSLDRWDSREDRGDTQYF

V gene: TRBV12-3/TRBV12-4
clone size: .
J gene: TRBJ1-4
D gene: .
CDR3 DNA: TGTGCCAGCAGGTTGGACGGAGGTAATGAAAAACTGTTTTTT
CDR3 protein: CASRLDGGNEKLFF

V gene: TRBV20-1
clone size: medium-sized
J gene: TRBJ2-3
D gene: TRBD2
CDR3 DNA: TGCAGTGCTAGAGATCTAGCGGGAGGAGATACGCAGTATTTT
CDR3 protein: CSARDLAGGDTQYF

V gene: TRBV20-1
clone size: .
J gene: TRBJ2-1
D gene: TRBD2
CDR3 DNA: TGCAGTGCTGCCCAGACTAGCGGGAGATACAATGAGCAGTTCTTC
CDR3 protein: CSAAQTSGRYNEQFF

V gene: TRBV14
clone size: few
J gene: TRBJ2-1
D gene: TRBD2
CDR3 DNA: TGTGCCAGCAGCCACGGACTAGCGGGGGGCAGGAATGAGCAGTTCTTC
CDR3 protein: CASSHGLAGGRNEQFF

V gene: TRBV29-1
clone size: .
J gene: TRBJ2-3
D gene: .
CDR3 DNA: TGCAGCGTTGTTGCCCTAGATCAGCCAGATACGCAGTATTTT
CDR3 protein: CSVVALDQPDTQYF

V gene: TRBV27
clone size: .
J gene: TRBJ2-3
D gene: .
CDR3 DNA: TGTGCCAGCAACCCAGGACTGGCGGTCCTCTCTAGCACAGATACGCAGTATTTT
CDR3 protein: CASNPGLAVLSSTDTQYF

V gene: TRBV11-1
clone size: medium-sized
J gene: TRBJ2-1
D gene: TRBD2
CDR3 DNA: TGTGCCAGCAGCTTCATGGGGACTACCCTCAATGAGCAGTTCTTC
CDR3 protein: CASSFMGTTLNEQFF

V gene: TRBV20-1
clone size: .
J gene: TRBJ1-5
D gene: .
CDR3 DNA: TGCAGTGCTAGAGTTGTCACAAGCAATCAGCCCCAGCATTTT
CDR3 protein: CSARVVTSNQPQHF